Listed below are T cell receptor beta chains from one sample, sequenced in a study of T cell responses to AZD1222 COVID-19 vaccine. Libraries were prepared by immunoSEQ multiplex PCR; TCRdb keeps only in-frame clonotypes and omits some of them. The sample includes approximately 110,000 clones, under 90% of them seen just once. Here the sequenced sample was peripheral blood, taken on day 0 of AZD1222 vaccination. The receptors come from an adult in good health. CDR3s include the opening cysteine and the closing phenylalanine or tryptophan. D genes are given only for firm matches. Rows give clone size only sometimes, using once, few, many, or a class for an expanded clone.

D gene: TRBD1; V gene: TRBV2; clone size: NA; J gene: TRBJ2-2; CDR3 DNA: TGTGCCAGCAGTATACAGGGGATGAAGGGCGGGGAGCTGTTTTTT; CDR3 protein: CASSIQGMKGGELFF
D gene: NA; V gene: TRBV3-1/TRBV3-2; clone size: NA; J gene: TRBJ2-1; CDR3 DNA: TGTGCCAGCAGCCAAGCTGTCCCGGGACTCAATGAGCAGTTCTTC; CDR3 protein: CASSQAVPGLNEQFF
D gene: NA; V gene: TRBV13; clone size: NA; J gene: TRBJ2-7; CDR3 DNA: TGTGCCAGCAGCCCCCGGGACGAGGCGAACTACGAGCAGTACTTC; CDR3 protein: CASSPRDEANYEQYF
D gene: NA; V gene: TRBV15; clone size: NA; J gene: TRBJ2-1; CDR3 DNA: TGTGCCACCAGCAGAGATTCCCGCCCCCCTGAGCAGTTCTTC; CDR3 protein: CATSRDSRPPEQFF
D gene: NA; V gene: TRBV5-5; clone size: NA; J gene: TRBJ1-5; CDR3 DNA: TGTGCCAGCAGCTTAGGACTCTCTGGGGGTCAGCCCCAGCATTTT; CDR3 protein: CASSLGLSGGQPQHF
D gene: NA; V gene: TRBV5-5; clone size: NA; J gene: TRBJ1-1; CDR3 DNA: TGTGCCAGCAGCTTGGGACAGCGATTCTCTGAAGCTTTCTTT; CDR3 protein: CASSLGQRFSEAFF
D gene: NA; V gene: TRBV11-2; clone size: NA; J gene: TRBJ1-1; CDR3 DNA: TGTGCCAGCAGCAGCGGGTCCCACACTGAAGCTTTCTTT; CDR3 protein: CASSSGSHTEAFF
D gene: NA; V gene: TRBV7-9; clone size: NA; J gene: TRBJ2-1; CDR3 DNA: TGTGCCAGCAGCTTCAATGAGCAGTTCTTC; CDR3 protein: CASSFNEQFF
D gene: TRBD2; V gene: TRBV4-1; clone size: NA; J gene: TRBJ2-1; CDR3 DNA: TGCGCCAGCAGCCCCGGACTAGCGGGTATTGGGGAGCAGTTCTTC; CDR3 protein: CASSPGLAGIGEQFF
D gene: NA; V gene: TRBV7-9; clone size: once; J gene: TRBJ2-3; CDR3 DNA: TGTGCCAGCCCTGGCCTCCGAGCAGATACGCAGTATTTT; CDR3 protein: CASPGLRADTQYF
D gene: NA; V gene: TRBV30; clone size: NA; J gene: TRBJ1-6; CDR3 DNA: TGTGCCTGGAACAGGGTAGAGGGTTCACCCCTCCACTTT; CDR3 protein: CAWNRVEGSPLHF
D gene: NA; V gene: TRBV30; clone size: NA; J gene: TRBJ1-4; CDR3 DNA: TGTGCCTGGAGCTTAATATCGGGAACTAATGAAAAACTGTTTTTT; CDR3 protein: CAWSLISGTNEKLFF
D gene: NA; V gene: TRBV3-1/TRBV3-2; clone size: NA; J gene: TRBJ1-2; CDR3 DNA: TGTGCCAGCAGCCAAGATGGCAGGGGCGGAGATGGCTACACCTTC; CDR3 protein: CASSQDGRGGDGYTF
D gene: TRBD2; V gene: TRBV5-6; clone size: NA; J gene: TRBJ2-7; CDR3 DNA: TGTGCCAGCAGCTTGAGCCCGGGAGGGGTTCTCAAGCAGTACTTC; CDR3 protein: CASSLSPGGVLKQYF
D gene: NA; V gene: TRBV2; clone size: NA; J gene: TRBJ1-5; CDR3 DNA: TGTGCCAGCAGTGAAGCCGGGAGCAATCAGCCCCAGCATTTT; CDR3 protein: CASSEAGSNQPQHF
D gene: TRBD1; V gene: TRBV3-1/TRBV3-2; clone size: NA; J gene: TRBJ1-3; CDR3 DNA: TGTGCCAGCAGCCAGGCCGGGACAGACTTAAACACCATATATTTT; CDR3 protein: CASSQAGTDLNTIYF
D gene: NA; V gene: TRBV6-5; clone size: NA; J gene: TRBJ1-5; CDR3 DNA: TGTGCCAGCAGTTACTCACACCCCAATCAGCCCCAGCATTTT; CDR3 protein: CASSYSHPNQPQHF
D gene: NA; V gene: TRBV5-4; clone size: NA; J gene: TRBJ1-4; CDR3 DNA: TGTGCCAGCAGCTTGGCTGGGGGCACTACTAATGAAAAACTGTTTTTT; CDR3 protein: CASSLAGGTTNEKLFF
D gene: NA; V gene: TRBV3-1/TRBV3-2; clone size: NA; J gene: TRBJ2-6; CDR3 DNA: TGTGCCAGCAGCCCCTATGAGCAGGGAATTGGTGGGGCCAACGTCCTGACTTTC; CDR3 protein: CASSPYEQGIGGANVLTF
D gene: TRBD2; V gene: TRBV11-2; clone size: NA; J gene: TRBJ2-7; CDR3 DNA: TGTGCCAGCAGCCCCTCTGTAGCGGGGTACTTCTACGAGCAGTACTTC; CDR3 protein: CASSPSVAGYFYEQYF
D gene: NA; V gene: TRBV10-3; clone size: NA; J gene: TRBJ1-1; CDR3 DNA: TGTGCCATAACGGACGGGGCCACTGAAGCTTTCTTT; CDR3 protein: CAITDGATEAFF
D gene: NA; V gene: TRBV12-3/TRBV12-4; clone size: NA; J gene: TRBJ1-1; CDR3 DNA: TGTGCCAGCAGTTCTCAGATGAACACTGAAGCTTTCTTT; CDR3 protein: CASSSQMNTEAFF
D gene: TRBD1; V gene: TRBV27; clone size: once; J gene: TRBJ2-1; CDR3 DNA: TGTGCCAGCAGGCTACAGGGGGCTCGGGATGAGCAGTTCTTC; CDR3 protein: CASRLQGARDEQFF
D gene: TRBD2; V gene: TRBV27; clone size: NA; J gene: TRBJ2-2; CDR3 DNA: TGTGCCAGCAGTTTCCGGGGACTAGCGGGAGGCGTCACCGGGGAGCTGTTTTTT; CDR3 protein: CASSFRGLAGGVTGELFF
D gene: NA; V gene: TRBV5-8; clone size: NA; J gene: TRBJ1-4; CDR3 DNA: TGTGCCAGCAGCCGATACGGGACTACGATTGCAACTAATGAAAAACTGTTTTTT; CDR3 protein: CASSRYGTTIATNEKLFF
D gene: TRBD1; V gene: TRBV28; clone size: NA; J gene: TRBJ2-7; CDR3 DNA: TGTGCCAGCAGCTTCTACGAAGGGACAGCTTACGAGCAGTACTTC; CDR3 protein: CASSFYEGTAYEQYF
D gene: NA; V gene: TRBV30; clone size: NA; J gene: TRBJ2-7; CDR3 DNA: TGTGCCTGGAGTGTTGGTAACCTCGTAAAAGACAGTTCCGAGCAGTACTTC; CDR3 protein: CAWSVGNLVKDSSEQYF
D gene: NA; V gene: TRBV6-5; clone size: NA; J gene: TRBJ2-1; CDR3 DNA: TGTGCCAGCAGTTACGGGCGGCGTCAACACAATGAGCAGTTCTTC; CDR3 protein: CASSYGRRQHNEQFF
D gene: NA; V gene: TRBV6-5; clone size: NA; J gene: TRBJ1-1; CDR3 DNA: TGTGCCAGCAATACAGGGTCGAGGACTGAAGCTTTCTTT; CDR3 protein: CASNTGSRTEAFF
D gene: NA; V gene: TRBV19; clone size: NA; J gene: TRBJ1-5; CDR3 DNA: TGTGCCAGTAGTTCGGGGACACTCCCCAATCAGCCCCAGCATTTT; CDR3 protein: CASSSGTLPNQPQHF
D gene: TRBD2; V gene: TRBV25-1; clone size: few; J gene: TRBJ2-3; CDR3 DNA: TGTGCCAGCAGTGAACGGGGTAGCGGGGGAGCGACAGATACGCAGTATTTT; CDR3 protein: CASSERGSGGATDTQYF
D gene: TRBD1; V gene: TRBV19; clone size: NA; J gene: TRBJ1-5; CDR3 DNA: TGTGCCACCTCGGGACAGGGAAGCAATCAGCCCCAGCATTTT; CDR3 protein: CATSGQGSNQPQHF
D gene: NA; V gene: TRBV10-1; clone size: NA; J gene: TRBJ2-6; CDR3 DNA: TGCGCCACCCTGGTTGGGGCCAACGTCCTGACTTTC; CDR3 protein: CATLVGANVLTF
D gene: TRBD2; V gene: TRBV2; clone size: NA; J gene: TRBJ2-7; CDR3 DNA: TGTGCCAGCGTTAGTGGTCGAGCGGGGTTCGACGAGCAGTACTTC; CDR3 protein: CASVSGRAGFDEQYF
D gene: NA; V gene: TRBV27; clone size: NA; J gene: TRBJ2-3; CDR3 DNA: TGTGCCAGCAAGAAAATACAAACCGGGGTAGAAGGGGATACGCAGTATTTT; CDR3 protein: CASKKIQTGVEGDTQYF
D gene: NA; V gene: TRBV2; clone size: NA; J gene: TRBJ1-5; CDR3 DNA: TGTGCCAGCAGTATCCATAGGCTTAGCAATCAGCCCCAGCATTTT; CDR3 protein: CASSIHRLSNQPQHF
D gene: TRBD1; V gene: TRBV4-1; clone size: NA; J gene: TRBJ2-7; CDR3 DNA: TGCGCCAGCAGCCCCGGACAGGGGGCGCTTTCCTACGAGCAGTACTTC; CDR3 protein: CASSPGQGALSYEQYF
D gene: NA; V gene: TRBV12-3/TRBV12-4; clone size: NA; J gene: TRBJ2-7; CDR3 DNA: TGTGCCAGCGGGAGGTCAAATCTCTACGAGCAGTACTTC; CDR3 protein: CASGRSNLYEQYF
D gene: TRBD1; V gene: TRBV5-1; clone size: NA; J gene: TRBJ2-2; CDR3 DNA: TGCGCCAGCAGCTGGGACAGCAGTAATTGGGAGCTGTTTTTT; CDR3 protein: CASSWDSSNWELFF
D gene: NA; V gene: TRBV28; clone size: NA; J gene: TRBJ1-1; CDR3 DNA: TGTGCCAGCAGTTTATTGCGAGACACTGAAGCTTTCTTT; CDR3 protein: CASSLLRDTEAFF
D gene: NA; V gene: TRBV27; clone size: NA; J gene: TRBJ1-6; CDR3 DNA: TGTGCCAGCAGTTTGTCCCCATCGACAGTTAATTCACCCCTCCACTTT; CDR3 protein: CASSLSPSTVNSPLHF
D gene: TRBD1; V gene: TRBV3-1/TRBV3-2; clone size: NA; J gene: TRBJ1-4; CDR3 DNA: TGTGCCAGCAGCCAAACCGGGACAGCGGAGGCAACTAATGAAAAACTGTTTTTT; CDR3 protein: CASSQTGTAEATNEKLFF